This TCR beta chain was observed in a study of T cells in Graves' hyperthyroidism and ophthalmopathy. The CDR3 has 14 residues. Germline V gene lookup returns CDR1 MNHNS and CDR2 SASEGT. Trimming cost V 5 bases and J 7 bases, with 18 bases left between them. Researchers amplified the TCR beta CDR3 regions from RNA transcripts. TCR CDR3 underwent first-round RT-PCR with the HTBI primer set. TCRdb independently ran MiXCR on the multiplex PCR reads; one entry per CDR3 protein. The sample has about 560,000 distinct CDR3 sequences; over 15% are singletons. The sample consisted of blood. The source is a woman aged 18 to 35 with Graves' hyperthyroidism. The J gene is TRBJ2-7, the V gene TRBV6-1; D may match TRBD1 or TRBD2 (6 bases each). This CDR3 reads CASSPLKGGSEQYF. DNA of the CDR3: TGTGCCAGCAGTCCCCTCAAGGGGGGTTCTGAGCAGTACTTC.